This T cell receptor (beta chain) was sequenced for a study of blood T cell repertoires in COVID-19. Seattle patients were enrolled during active infection and followed longitudinally. TCRdb's copy holds only in-frame clones and misses some; the assay was immunoSEQ multiplex PCR. The table includes about 270,000 clones, roughly 80% detected once. V lost 1 base to trimming and J lost 7 bases; unmatched junction nucleotides: 5. The germline CDR1 and CDR2 sequences are SEHNR and FQNEAQ (reference sequence). This CDR3 contains 15 residues. The rearrangement links TRBV7-9 to TRBJ1-4, with TRBD1 identical over 8 bases. The source is a human donor with COVID-19, enrolled during active disease. The donor label of this sample is uncertain. The sequenced sample was peripheral blood. CDR3 residues: CASSLGQGAGEKLFF. CDR3 in DNA: TGTGCCAGCAGCTTAGGTCAGGGGGCTGGTGAAAAACTGTTTTTT.